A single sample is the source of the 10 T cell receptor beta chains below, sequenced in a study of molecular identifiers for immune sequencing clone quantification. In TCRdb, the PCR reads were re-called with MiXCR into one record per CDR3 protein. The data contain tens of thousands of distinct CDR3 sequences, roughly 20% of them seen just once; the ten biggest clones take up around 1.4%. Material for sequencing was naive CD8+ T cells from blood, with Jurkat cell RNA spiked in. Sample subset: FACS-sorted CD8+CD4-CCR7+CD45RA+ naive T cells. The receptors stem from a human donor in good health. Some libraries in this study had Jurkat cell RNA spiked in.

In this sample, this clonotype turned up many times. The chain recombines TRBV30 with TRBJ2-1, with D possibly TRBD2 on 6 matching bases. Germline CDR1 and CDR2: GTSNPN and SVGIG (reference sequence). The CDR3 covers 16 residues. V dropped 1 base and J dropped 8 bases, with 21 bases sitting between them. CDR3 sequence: CAWSGGGGNPWDEQFF. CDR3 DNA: TGTGCCTGGAGTGGGGGTGGGGGGAACCCCTGGGATGAGCAGTTCTTC.

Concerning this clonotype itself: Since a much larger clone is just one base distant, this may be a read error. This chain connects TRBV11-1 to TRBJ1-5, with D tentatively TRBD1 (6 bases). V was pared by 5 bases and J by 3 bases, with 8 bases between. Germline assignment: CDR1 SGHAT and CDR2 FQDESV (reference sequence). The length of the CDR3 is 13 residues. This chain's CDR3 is CASSPGDNQPQHF. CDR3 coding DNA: TGTGCCAGCAGCCCAGGGGACAATCAGCCCCAGCATTTT.

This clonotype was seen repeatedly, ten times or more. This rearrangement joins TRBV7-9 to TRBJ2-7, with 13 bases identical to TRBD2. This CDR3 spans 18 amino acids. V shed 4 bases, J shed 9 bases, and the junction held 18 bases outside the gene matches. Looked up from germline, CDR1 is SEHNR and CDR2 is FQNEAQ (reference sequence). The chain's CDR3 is CASSSTTGLAGLDGGQYF. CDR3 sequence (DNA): TGTGCCAGCAGCTCCACTACGGGACTAGCGGGACTGGATGGCGGGCAGTACTTC.

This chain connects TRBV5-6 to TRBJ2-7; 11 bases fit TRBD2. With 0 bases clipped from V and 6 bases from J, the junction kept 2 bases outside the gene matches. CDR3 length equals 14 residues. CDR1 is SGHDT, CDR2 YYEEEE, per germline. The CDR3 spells CASSLASGRPEQYF. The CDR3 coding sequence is TGTGCCAGCAGCTTGGCTAGCGGGAGGCCCGAGCAGTACTTC. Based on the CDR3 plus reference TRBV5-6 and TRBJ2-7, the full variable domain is DAGVTQSPTHLIKTRGQQVTLRCSPKSGHDTVSWYQQALGQGPQFIFQYYEEEERQRGNFPDRFSGHQFPNYSSELNVNALLLGDSALYLCASSLASGRPEQYFGPGTRLTVT.

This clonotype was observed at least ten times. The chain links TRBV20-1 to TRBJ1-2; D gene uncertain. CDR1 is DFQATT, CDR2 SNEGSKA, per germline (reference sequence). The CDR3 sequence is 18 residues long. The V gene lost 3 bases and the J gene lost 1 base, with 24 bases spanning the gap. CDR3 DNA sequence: TGCAGTGCTAGCATGCCGGTGGACCTCAGCTTTTTTAACTATGGCTACACCTTC. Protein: CSASMPVDLSFFNYGYTF.

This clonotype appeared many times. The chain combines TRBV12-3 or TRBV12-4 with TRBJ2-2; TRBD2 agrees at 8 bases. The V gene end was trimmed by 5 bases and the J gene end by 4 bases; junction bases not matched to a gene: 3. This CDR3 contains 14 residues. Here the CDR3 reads CASSPAGGTGELFF. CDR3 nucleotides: TGTGCCAGCAGTCCCGCGGGGGGCACCGGGGAGCTGTTTTTT.

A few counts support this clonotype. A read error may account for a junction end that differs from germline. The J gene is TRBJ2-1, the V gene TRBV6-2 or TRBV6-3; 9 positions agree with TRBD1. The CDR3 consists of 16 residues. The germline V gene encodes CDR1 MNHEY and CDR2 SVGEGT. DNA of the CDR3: TGTGCCAGCAGTCCCCGGACAGGGGTGGCCTACAATGGGCAGTTCTTC. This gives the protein CASSPRTGVAYNGQFF.

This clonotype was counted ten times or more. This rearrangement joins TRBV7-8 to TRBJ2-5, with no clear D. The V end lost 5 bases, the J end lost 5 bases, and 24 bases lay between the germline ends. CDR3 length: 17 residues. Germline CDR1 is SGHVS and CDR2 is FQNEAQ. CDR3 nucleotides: TGTGCCAGCAGCCGGGCCCCCGTGGAACCCGACCGGGAGACCCAGTACTTC. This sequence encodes CASSRAPVEPDRETQYF.

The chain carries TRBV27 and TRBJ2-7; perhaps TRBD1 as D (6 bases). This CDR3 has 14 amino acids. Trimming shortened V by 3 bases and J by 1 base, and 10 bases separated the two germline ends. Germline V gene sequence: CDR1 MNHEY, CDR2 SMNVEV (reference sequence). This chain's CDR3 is CASSLSGDSYEQYF. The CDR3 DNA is TGTGCCAGCAGTTTGTCAGGGGATTCCTACGAGCAGTACTTC.

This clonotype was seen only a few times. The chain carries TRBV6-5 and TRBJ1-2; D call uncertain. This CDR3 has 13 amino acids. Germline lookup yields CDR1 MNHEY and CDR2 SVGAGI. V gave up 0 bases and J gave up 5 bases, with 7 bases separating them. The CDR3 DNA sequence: TGTGCCAGCAGTTACTCCCCCGGGTATGGCTACACCTTC. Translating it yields CASSYSPGYGYTF.